This T cell receptor (beta chain) derives from a study of cytomegalovirus exposure and HLA in healthy donors. Study overall: Inside one of the first data releases sat about 85 million unique TCRs taken from HLA-typed donors.

PCR used 60 Vbeta primers and 13 Jbeta primers. Only in-frame clones appear in the TCRdb table, and some are missing; sequencing was by immunoSEQ multiplex PCR. The sample is made up of about 130,000 clones, and the top ten hold 1.5% to 2% of it. Study observations and caveats: The productive fraction for most TCR beta V segments was about 90% or about 30% in an earlier analysis. Donors belonging to an Asian-associated ancestry cluster reportedly showed fewer N-insertions in productive TCRs than the roughly 670-donor mean, according to what a later analysis found. Certain sequence variants were highly shared and formed a cluster, and this cluster was likely a sequencing artifact.

The CDR3 consists of 15 residues. Germline values: CDR1 SGHAT, CDR2 FQDESV (reference sequence). J gave up 1 base and V 5 bases, and 1 base lay outside the gene matches. On this clone itself: The antigen is undetermined.

Input material: PBMCs. The chain carries TRBV11-1 and TRBJ2-2, with 10 bases fitting TRBD2. The sequence was collected from a woman in her sixties in good health and CMV-seronegative. The CDR3 protein is CASSPSGGNTGELFF. CDR3 in DNA: TGTGCCAGCAGCCCTAGCGGGGGGAACACCGGGGAGCTGTTTTTT.